This TCR beta chain was recorded in a study of technical replicates of blood from a handful of donors. This CDR3 is built from 14 residues. With 3 bases removed from V and 6 bases from J, the gap between germline ends came to 14 bases. CDR1 is MDHEN, CDR2 SYDVKM, per germline. Libraries were prepared by immunoSEQ multiplex PCR; TCRdb keeps only in-frame clonotypes and omits some of them. This table holds tens of thousands of clones, 75% to 95% found once. This clone appeared once. The TCR originated in a human donor in good health. The sequencing sample was made of T cells isolated from PBMCs. This chain connects TRBV28 to TRBJ1-1; D perhaps matches TRBD1 (6 bases). In DNA form, the CDR3 reads TGTGCCAGCAGTTTCCGCAGGGGACGTCCTGAAGCTTTCTTT. This codes for CASSFRRGRPEAFF.